Detailed here is one T cell receptor beta chain. This clone was observed a single time. It has no known antigen specificity. One junction end disagrees with the germline gene, perhaps due to a read error. The source of the sample is a study of cytomegalovirus exposure and HLA in healthy donors (dated by TCRdb to 2016 to 2017). Looking at the study overall: According to an earlier analysis of a few hundred of the donors, 150 million to 200 million T cells yielded 95 million to 140 million unique TCR beta sequences and 276 Gb of sequence data. Donor age, sex, ethnicity and CMV serostatus were compiled alongside the repertoire data. In an earlier analysis of more than 550 of the donors, high-throughput TCR beta sequencing was used to judge whether each TCR beta V gene segment behaved as functional or pseudogenic. In the later analysis, no new phenotypic data were used to find candidate immune exposures; instead, reliance was placed on TCR beta sequences and their occurrence across donors. Besides the first cohort of 550 to 750 subjects, a separate validation cohort made up of over a hundred different subjects was used. The study used immunosequencing to profile the T cell repertoires of approximately 640 subjects and linked those repertoires to cytomegalovirus serostatus. To predict cytomegalovirus infection status, the study combined high-throughput TCR immunosequencing, statistical association of individual TCRs with disease status, and machine learning. Across approximately 420 genotyped donors of the cohort, an average of approximately 240,000 unique TCR beta nucleotide sequences per donor were sequenced, and roughly 20% of those sequences were non-productive. To study patterns of TCR occurrence, a later analysis re-analyzed previously published TCR beta repertoires from around 670 donors and added high-resolution HLA genotyping. Class I and class II HLA loci were covered by the typing at four-digit resolution. The study was designed to test whether signatures of past pathogen exposure could be identified by cataloging public T cell receptors. Roughly 290 gigabases of sequencing data and around 85 million unique TCR sequences made up an early release that covered 640 HLA-typed donors. The genetic ancestry cluster associated with self-reported Caucasian donors included roughly 84% of the roughly 380 genotyped donors. All discovery cohort repertoires had been generated on a single sequencing platform. About five DR-DQ haplotypes were treated as single units for association and clustering because of strong linkage in the cohort. Genome-wide SNP genotypes for about 65% of the 666 donors were used in a later genetic analysis, which treated that subset as a discovery cohort. The number of donors typed differed by locus, with roughly 629-640 for A, B, C, DRB1 and DQB1, around 560 for DQA1, about 610 for DPA1, and 472 for DPB1.

The CDR3 contains 12 residues, cysteine and phenylalanine counted. Only the CDR3 DNA is retained, 36 bases long and in frame from the first base. CDR1 SGHNT and CDR2 YENEEA are derived from the germline V gene. What the research found in general, with its limitations: This cohort had only TCR beta chains sequenced, and the lack of alpha or paired-chain data limited which features could be detected. When HLA alleles, especially DR and DQ, strongly co-occurred, attributing TCR associations to individual alleles was difficult. According to a later analysis, TCR association rates differed among HLA loci, with DRB1 alleles showing the most associated TCRs and HLA-C alleles showing the fewest. Three of the identified cytomegalovirus-associated TCR beta chains were confirmed in vitro to be specific for cytomegalovirus antigens. The classifier was reported to diagnose cytomegalovirus status with high specificity and sensitivity in both the original cohort and the validation cohort. In an earlier analysis of a few hundred of the donors, most TCR beta V segments were observed in productive rearrangements about 87% or about 30% of the time, broadly matching IMGT annotations. Most TCR sequences were seen in very few donors, while some public TCRs were found in many individuals. In a later analysis, over 15,000 TCR beta sequences were associated with specific HLA alleles at a false discovery rate of 0.05. V-gene and J-gene trimming of TCR beta chains was associated with a missense DCLRE1C variant in a later genetic analysis, and the association was replicated in an independent cohort. In a later genetic analysis, fewer N-insertions in productive TCRs were reported among donors in an Asian-associated ancestry cluster than the roughly 710-donor mean. CMV serostatus was the only immune exposure information available for the cohort. It was suggested by the authors that the approach could potentially be generalized to other disease states and immunological phenotypes. In a later analysis, HLA-associated TCR beta chains showed more clonal expansion and lower generation probabilities than non-associated chains that were equally common. Because counts were too low, around 18 rarely observed V segments, including chromosome 9 orphons, were left out of the earlier analysis of several hundred of the donors. Correlated functional status among segregating V segments might reflect linkage disequilibrium, but an unknown experimental factor could not be ruled out. The study listed 164 TCR beta chains as associated with cytomegalovirus. According to a later analysis, parvovirus B19, influenza, CMV and Epstein-Barr virus appeared linked to several top co-occurrence clusters. A group of highly shared sequence variants was considered likely to be a technical artifact of the sequencing pipeline. A later analysis found that most CMV-associated TCR beta chains appeared HLA-restricted, with HLA associations seemingly driven largely by CMV exposure. A further reported finding was that TCR beta sequences accurately predicted the HLA-A and HLA-B alleles for most subjects in the first cohort. Because some donors lacked HLA typing at each locus, the association tests relied only on the typed subset. The presence/absence analyses assumed that sequencing depth was roughly uniform across donors, and that assumption may not be true. The 87-base-pair reads could not distinguish some IMGT-functional V segments, including TRBV6-2 and TRBV6-3, so those segments were excluded.

In total, over 600 healthy bone marrow donors made up the cohort. All cohort members were sampled while nominally healthy, although unrecorded immune exposures were likely present. The donor tested CMV seropositive and was one of the 289 seropositive cohort members. A peripheral blood sample was collected from each donor, and TCR beta sequencing was performed on peripheral blood mononuclear cells. Genomic DNA extraction from the blood cell samples was performed with the Qiagen DNeasy Blood Extraction Kit. Libraries were prepared through the immunoSEQ multiplex PCR assay. For the multiplex PCR, a mixture combining 60 forward primers for TCR Vbeta segments and 13 reverse primers for TCR Jbeta segments was used. The CDR3 region of rearranged TCR beta genes was amplified from genomic DNA with a multiplex PCR assay. On the Illumina HiSeq System, the amplified TCR beta libraries were sequenced as 87-base-pair reads. The study's own analysis went as follows. A later analysis tallied around 80 million unique TCR beta chains across the 550 to 850 repertoires, and approximately 12 million of those chains were shared by two or more donors. Raw reads were error-corrected and collapsed into unique sequences by a nearest-neighbor algorithm in which closely related sequences were merged to remove PCR and sequencing errors. V, D and J gene segments were assigned by aligning CDR3 sequences to IMGT reference sequences. For a sequence to be retained, a match of at least six nucleotides to both a V gene segment and a J gene segment was required. A rearrangement counted as productive if the CDR3 had no stop codons and remained in frame with V and J, and every other rearrangement counted as non-productive. CDR3 was defined by IMGT convention, running from the second conserved V-encoded cysteine to the conserved J-encoded phenylalanine. The earlier analysis of approximately 590 of the donors excluded any sequence lacking an unambiguous match to a single V gene segment. In an earlier analysis of 500 to 750 of the donors, V segments were called functional above 56.7% productive rearrangements and were called segregating when the between-donor standard deviation exceeded 5%. To diagnose cytomegalovirus status from the catalog of TCR beta chain sequences, a statistical classification framework was built. A later analysis assigned V and J genes by comparing TCR nucleotide sequences with IMGT/GENE-DB human TR gene sequences. The TCRdist pipeline was used in a later analysis to assign CDR3 sequences and most-parsimonious VDJ recombination scenarios. In a later analysis, each TCR beta chain was defined by its CDR3 amino acid sequence together with its V-gene family, and reads lacking a unique V-gene family were excluded. As a way to deal with suspected cross-contamination and a sequencing artifact, a later analysis dropped over 550 nucleotide sequences that were highly shared and had low generation probability. In a later analysis, a clonal expansion index for each public chain was calculated from normalized within-repertoire ranks of inferred template counts. In a later analysis, generation probabilities were computed with a VDJ recombination model fitted to out-of-frame rearrangements, and the resulting probabilities were checked against IGoR. In a later analysis, hypergeometric tests were used to score TCR-TCR, TCR-HLA and TCR-CMV co-occurrence, with a repertoire-size bias correction applied to TCR pairs. To estimate false discovery rates, a later analysis permuted the HLA or CMV assignments 20 times. In a later analysis, co-occurring TCRs were grouped using DBSCAN, with TCRdist sequence similarity added in when clustering inside HLA-allele-positive subsets. Repertoires with fewer than 30,000 or more than 120,000 public chains, plus five repertoires with anomalous nucleotide sharing, were excluded from co-occurrence clustering. TCRdb's version of the immuneACCESS table is confined to in-frame rearrangements and falls short of the full clone set. An unresolved V gene accounts for under half of the shortfall where checked; the remainder is of unknown origin. V and J calls and clone size follow that table, whereas D and trimming were derived from the DNA. For this sample there are 150,000 to 180,000 clones; over 75% appear just once. The ten largest clones represent around 5.6% of the sample.

The clonotype originates from a woman aged 40-49 years in good health and CMV-seropositive. Sequences were obtained from PBMCs. The sequence joins TRBV11-3 to TRBJ2-1; no D gene is confidently identified. Here is the DNA: TGTGCCAGCCAAAGCTCCAACAATGAGCAGTTCTTC. Translated, it gives CASQSSNNEQFF. The entire variable domain, with the stretches around the CDR3 drawn from the reference TRBV11-3 and TRBJ2-1 proteins, is EAGVVQSPRYKIIEKKQPVAFWCNPISGHNTLYWYLQNLGQGPELLIRYENEEAVDDSQLPKDRFSAERLKGVDSTLKIQPAELGDSAVYLCASQSSNNEQFFGPGTRLTVL.